This passage covers 26 T cell receptor beta chains from one sample sequenced in a study of human T cells and chemical hapten exposure. The time point: patch test 2, 6 weeks after DPC sensitization. Treatment indicated: therapeutic diphenylcyclopropenone sensitization with weekly scalp DPC. TCRdb used MiXCR to reprocess the RACE reads, holding one entry per CDR3 protein. This sample has about 69,000 distinct CDR3 sequences, with around 10% found just once. The sample in question was whole blood, obtained in connection with sensitization to the hapten diphenylcyclopropenone (DPC). The source of these receptors is a woman in her forties or fifties with alopecia areata. Some clones in this sample may be carry-over from other donors' samples.

The chain has TRBV7-2 and TRBJ2-5; TRBD2 agrees at 7 bases. The CDR3 consists of 16 residues. Germline CDR1 reads SGHTA; CDR2 reads FQGNSA. With 1 base clipped from V and 0 bases from J, the junction kept 5 bases outside the gene matches. Here the CDR3 reads CASSLGPAGNQETQYF. CDR3 in DNA: TGTGCCAGCAGCTTAGGCCCAGCGGGGAACCAAGAGACCCAGTACTTC. The full variable domain, in which reference TRBV7-2 and TRBJ2-5 provide the parts outside the CDR3, is GAGVSQSPSNKVTEKGKDVELRCDPISGHTALYWYRQSLGQGLEFLIYFQGNSAPDKSGLPSDRFSAERTGGSVSTLTIQRTQQEDSAVYLCASSLGPAGNQETQYFGPGTRLLVL.

This clonotype was seen at least ten times. The chain recombines TRBV27 with TRBJ2-1; 10 bases map to TRBD2. This CDR3 has 16 amino acids. Germline V CDR1 and CDR2: MNHEY, SMNVEV (reference sequence). With 6 bases clipped from V and 6 bases from J, the junction kept 11 bases outside the gene matches. In DNA, the CDR3 is TGTGCCAGCAGCTGGAGCGGGCTAGCGGGAGCCAATGAGCAGTTCTTC. Protein sequence: CASSWSGLAGANEQFF.

The genes are TRBV23-1 and TRBJ2-7; 11 bases map to TRBD2. TRBV23-1 is flagged as an ORF with uncertain function. The CDR3 sequence is 17 residues long. J gave up 3 bases and V 3 bases, and 10 bases lay outside the gene matches. The CDR3 protein is CASSQGTSGRTYYEQYF. Written as DNA, the CDR3 is TGCGCCAGCAGTCAGGGGACTAGCGGCCGAACTTACTACGAGCAGTACTTC.

The table lists this clonotype with many counts. The V and J genes are TRBV29-1 and TRBJ1-6; unclear D gene. Germline V lookup: CDR1 SQVTM, CDR2 ANQGSEA. The CDR3 sequence is 13 residues long. The ends were cut back, 6 bases at V and 7 bases at J, with 13 bases in the middle. This CDR3 is CSVVDGVNSPLHF. The CDR3 nucleotides read TGCAGCGTCGTGGACGGGGTAAATTCACCCCTCCACTTT.

In its sample, this clonotype was seen once. This chain uses TRBV20-1 with TRBJ2-5; D gene ambiguous. This CDR3 is 15 amino acids long. Germline V CDR1 and CDR2: DFQATT, SNEGSKA (reference sequence). The V end was cut by 6 bases, the J end by 2 bases, with 19 bases between. The CDR3 loop reads CSALPLVGLQETQYF. The DNA of the CDR3 is TGCAGTGCCCTACCTCTAGTCGGGCTGCAAGAGACCCAGTACTTC.

This clonotype appeared many times. The rearrangement links TRBV11-2 to TRBJ2-2; 8 nucleotides agree with TRBD2. The CDR3 is made up of 15 amino acids. Germline lookup yields CDR1 SGHAT and CDR2 FQNNGV. V was clipped by 4 bases and J by 6 bases; unmatched bases: 7. CDR3 sequence (DNA): TGTGCCAGCAGCTCGTTAGCGGGACGGGCCGGGGAGCTGTTTTTT. This codes for CASSSLAGRAGELFF.

A remark on this clonotype: It may be a read error: a sequence one base away is much more abundant. The rearrangement joins TRBV5-1 to TRBJ1-1; possibly TRBD1 for D (5 bases). Trimming cost V 4 bases and J 1 base, with 14 bases left between them. This CDR3 has 15 amino acids. Germline V gene data show CDR1 as SGHRS and CDR2 as YFSETQ. This chain's CDR3 is CASSNRGSPNTEAFF. The CDR3 nucleotides are TGCGCCAGCAGCAACCGGGGCAGCCCGAACACTGAAGCTTTCTTT.

There are a few counts of this clonotype. The junction shows a germline mismatch at one end, possibly a read error. The genes are TRBV2 and TRBJ2-3; the D gene is possibly TRBD2 (6 bases). Germline V gene sequence: CDR1 SNHLY, CDR2 FYNNEI. This CDR3 has 15 residues. CDR3 region: CANSVGSGITDTQYF. CDR3 sequence (DNA): TGTGCCAACAGTGTCGGGAGCGGCATCACAGATACGCAGTATTTT.

The chain employs TRBV28 and TRBJ1-2, with TRBD1 identical over 10 bases. V shed 7 bases, J shed 8 bases, and the junction held 4 bases outside the gene matches. This CDR3 spans 12 amino acids. Per germline, CDR1 MDHEN and CDR2 SYDVKM. The CDR3 loop reads CASTLTGGGYTF. The CDR3 DNA reads as TGTGCCAGCACACTGACAGGGGGCGGCTACACCTTC.

In this sample, this clonotype turned up a few times. In DNA form, the CDR3 reads TGTGCCAGCAGAGAGGGACTAGCGGGAGACTGGGAGACCCAGTACTTC. Translated, it gives CASREGLAGDWETQYF. This chain connects TRBV3-1 to TRBJ2-5; 14 bases are shared with TRBD2. V shed 6 bases, J shed 5 bases, and the junction held 8 bases outside the gene matches. The CDR3 length is 16 residues. CDR1 and CDR2 (germline): LGHDT, YNNKEL (reference sequence).

This clonotype was observed many times. CDR3 DNA: TGTGCCAGCAGTTCCCACCCTGCAACCCTCCACTTT. Its protein is CASSSHPATLHF. The V gene is TRBV27, the J gene TRBJ1-6; no reliable D call. The CDR3 is 12 amino acids. With 4 bases removed from V and 14 bases from J, the gap between germline ends came to 12 bases. Germline CDR1 and CDR2: MNHEY and SMNVEV (reference sequence).

This clonotype appeared many times. The J gene is TRBJ2-1, the V gene TRBV20-1; 14 bases fit TRBD2. Trimming cost V 3 bases and J 8 bases; bases outside gene matches: 6. CDR1 is DFQATT and CDR2 is SNEGSKA in the germline V gene (reference sequence). The CDR3 runs to 15 residues. The CDR3 sequence: CSASGGTSGSDEQFF. The CDR3 DNA follows: TGCAGTGCTAGTGGGGGGACTAGCGGGAGCGATGAGCAGTTCTTC.

V gene TRBV9 combines with J gene TRBJ2-7, with 11 bases aligning to TRBD2. The V gene's germline CDR1 is SGDLS and CDR2 YYNGEE. Germline trimming cut 3 bases from V and 2 bases from J; bases unmatched to any gene: 1. The CDR3 runs 14 residues. The CDR3 spells CASSAGLAAYEQYF. CDR3 DNA: TGTGCCAGCAGCGCGGGACTAGCGGCCTACGAGCAGTACTTC.

In this sample, this clonotype turned up a few times. The chain couples TRBV6-5 to TRBJ1-3, with D perhaps TRBD1 (5 bases). CDR3 size: 15 residues. With 4 bases removed from V and 2 bases from J, the gap between germline ends came to 12 bases. The V gene's germline CDR1 is MNHEY and CDR2 SVGAGI. The CDR3 nucleotides are TGTGCCAGCAGTTTGGGGAAAGGGGCTGGAAACACCATATATTTT. This gives the protein CASSLGKGAGNTIYF.

This clonotype was found many times. The chain is built from TRBV2 and TRBJ2-3; perhaps D is TRBD1 or TRBD2 (5 bases each). Trimming shortened V by 7 bases and J by 4 bases, and 18 bases separated the two germline ends. Germline CDR1 and CDR2: SNHLY and FYNNEI. The CDR3 covers 15 residues. The CDR3 spells CASILDRAGADTQYF. Written as DNA, the CDR3 is TGTGCCAGCATTCTCGACAGAGCCGGGGCAGATACGCAGTATTTT.

To note about this clonotype: A much larger clone sits a single nucleotide away, making a read error possible. The chain has TRBV2 and TRBJ2-7; D is possibly TRBD2 (5 bases). The CDR3 runs 16 residues. Germline V lookup: CDR1 SNHLY, CDR2 FYNNEI. Between the trimmed V and J ends, which lost 4 bases and 0 bases, there was a span of 16 bases. Here the CDR3 DNA reads TGTGCCAGCAGTGGGAACCTCGGGATCGACTCCTACGAGCAGTACTTC. Amino acids: CASSGNLGIDSYEQYF. The entire variable domain, with the rest obtained from reference TRBV2 and TRBJ2-7, is as follows: EPEVTQTPSHQVTQMGQEVILRCVPISNHLYFYWYRQILGQKVEFLVSFYNNEISEKSEIFDDQFSVERPDGSNFTLKIRSTKLEDSAMYFCASSGNLGIDSYEQYFGPGTRLTVT.

This clonotype has ten or more counts. The chain is built from TRBV7-6 and TRBJ2-1, with 9 bases matching TRBD1. Germline V gives CDR1 SGHVS, CDR2 FNYEAQ. This CDR3 has 17 residues. The V gene end was trimmed by 5 bases and the J gene end by 9 bases; junction bases not matched to a gene: 17. In nucleotides, the CDR3 is TGTGCCAGCAGCCGAGGATTTCCGGGACAGGGTTTTAGTGAGCAGTTCTTC. Its protein product is CASSRGFPGQGFSEQFF.

This clonotype was detected many times. V gene TRBV20-1 combines with J gene TRBJ1-5; D not resolved. Germline CDR1 and CDR2: DFQATT and SNEGSKA (reference sequence). The CDR3 spans 14 residues. Trimming removed 8 bases from V and 1 base from J, with 15 bases in between. CDR3 in DNA: TGCAGTTTTTCCGATAGACGGAGCAATCAGCCCCAGCATTTT. It codes for CSFSDRRSNQPQHF.

The table lists this clonotype with many counts. V gene TRBV18 combines with J gene TRBJ1-2; no firm D call. V lost 2 bases to trimming and J lost 3 bases, with 7 bases between them. The CDR3 has 13 residues. The germline gives CDR1 KGHSH, CDR2 LQKENI. The CDR3 bases are TGTGCCAGCTCACCATTGGAAGACTATGGCTACACCTTC. Its translation is CASSPLEDYGYTF.

This clonotype has a count of ten or more. The chain employs TRBV18 and TRBJ1-4; D gene unclear. The V end was cut by 5 bases, the J end by 2 bases, with 12 bases between. In germline, CDR1 is KGHSH, CDR2 LQKENI. CDR3 length: 15 residues. CDR3 bases: TGTGCCAGCTCATCCTTGAGCGGGACTAATGAAAAACTGTTTTTT. It translates to CASSSLSGTNEKLFF.

In this sample, this clonotype turned up many times. V gene TRBV18 combines with J gene TRBJ2-2, with TRBD2 identical over 11 bases. The CDR3 is 15 amino acids. With 3 bases clipped from V and 4 bases from J, the junction kept 1 base outside the gene matches. From germline, CDR1 is KGHSH and CDR2 LQKENI. CDR3 in amino acids: CASSPGLAVTGELFF. The CDR3 bases are TGTGCCAGCTCACCGGGACTAGCGGTCACCGGGGAGCTGTTTTTT.

This clonotype was seen ten or more times. The CDR3 protein is CASRRDLGGTEAFF. For the CDR3, the DNA is TGTGCCAGCAGGCGAGATCTGGGGGGCACTGAAGCTTTCTTT. This chain joins TRBV6-5 and TRBJ1-1; D is perhaps TRBD1 (5 bases). V gave up 6 bases and J gave up 4 bases, with 15 bases separating them. Germline assignment: CDR1 MNHEY and CDR2 SVGAGI. The CDR3 loop spans 14 amino acids.

This clonotype showed up many times. This chain joins TRBV6-5 and TRBJ2-5; 9 bases match TRBD2. Per the germline V gene, CDR1 is MNHEY and CDR2 is SVGAGI. The CDR3 length is 17 residues. The trim removed 0 bases at V and 5 bases at J, leaving 10 bases unmatched. CDR3 nucleotide sequence: TGTGCCAGCAGTTACTCCCCCCGGCCTAGCGGGACCGAGACCCAGTACTTC. Residues: CASSYSPRPSGTETQYF.

The gene calls are TRBV4-2 and TRBJ1-6, with D possibly matching TRBD1 (5 bases). The germline CDR1 and CDR2 sequences are LGHNA and YNFKEQ. The CDR3 sequence is 15 residues long. Trimming cost V 0 bases and J 7 bases, with 10 bases left between them. The CDR3 bases are TGTGCCAGCAGCCAAGACATGGCAGGGAATTCACCCCTCCACTTT. Its translation: CASSQDMAGNSPLHF.

The chain employs TRBV7-8 and TRBJ1-1; unclear D gene. CDR1 SGHVS and CDR2 FQNEAQ come from the germline V gene. V lost 1 base and J 6 bases, leaving 18 bases between the germline ends. The CDR3 extends over 16 amino acids. In DNA form, the CDR3 reads TGTGCCAGCAGCTTAGAAGTATGGACGGGCGGAGCTGAAGCTTTCTTT. This encodes CASSLEVWTGGAEAFF.

This chain links TRBV29-1 with TRBJ1-2; 7 bases are a match to TRBD1. The CDR3 is 13 amino acids. Germline V gene sequence: CDR1 SQVTM, CDR2 ANQGSEA. J was trimmed by 4 bases and V by 0 bases; bases with no gene match: 2. CDR3 DNA: TGCAGCGTTGAAGACAGGGGGGTCTATGGCTACACCTTC. Its translation: CSVEDRGVYGYTF. The whole variable domain, remainder taken from reference TRBV29-1 and TRBJ1-2, is SAVISQKPSRDICQRGTSLTIQCQVDSQVTMMFWYRQQPGQSLTLIATANQGSEATYESGFVIDKFPISRPNLTFSTLTVSNMSPEDSSIYLCSVEDRGVYGYTFGSGTRLTVV.